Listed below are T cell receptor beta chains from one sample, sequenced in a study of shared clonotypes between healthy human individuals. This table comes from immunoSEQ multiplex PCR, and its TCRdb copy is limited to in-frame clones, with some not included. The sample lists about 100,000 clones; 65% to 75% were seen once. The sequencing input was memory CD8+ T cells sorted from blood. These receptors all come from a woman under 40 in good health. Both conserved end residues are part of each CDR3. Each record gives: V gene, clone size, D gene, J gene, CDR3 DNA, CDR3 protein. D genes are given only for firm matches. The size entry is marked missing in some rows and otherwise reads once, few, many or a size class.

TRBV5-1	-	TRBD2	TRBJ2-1	TGCGCCAGCAGCCAAGCTAGCGGGGCCTACAATGAGCAGTTCTTC	CASSQASGAYNEQFF
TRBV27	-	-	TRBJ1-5	TGTGCCAGCAGTCCATGGACATTCCATAGCAATCAGCCCCAGCATTTT	CASSPWTFHSNQPQHF
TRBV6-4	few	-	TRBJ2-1	TGTGCCAGCAGTGACTCGGAGGGGGTATCCTACAATGAGCAGTTCTTC	CASSDSEGVSYNEQFF
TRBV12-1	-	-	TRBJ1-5	TGTGCCAGCAGCTTCCACAATCAGCCCCAGCATTTT	CASSFHNQPQHF
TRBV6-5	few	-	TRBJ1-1	TGTGCCAGCAGCTCGACAGAGAACACTGAAGCTTTCTTT	CASSSTENTEAFF
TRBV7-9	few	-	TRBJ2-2	TGTGCCAGCAGCGGTAGGAGTTACACCGGGGAGCTGTTTTTT	CASSGRSYTGELFF
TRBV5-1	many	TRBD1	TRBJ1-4	TGCGCCAGCAGCTTGTCAGGGGGCCGGGTGGATGATGAAAAACTGTTTTTT	CASSLSGGRVDDEKLFF
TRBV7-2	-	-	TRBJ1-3	TGTGCCAGCAGCTTATTCGGTTGGGGGGAGAGCTCTGGAAACACCATATATTTT	CASSLFGWGESSGNTIYF
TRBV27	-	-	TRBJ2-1	TGTGCCAGCAGTTTATATCTTCAGTGGGATGAGCAGTTCTTC	CASSLYLQWDEQFF
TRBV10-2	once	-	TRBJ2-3	TGCGCCACCAAAAGGGGTGCAGATACGCAGTATTTT	CATKRGADTQYF
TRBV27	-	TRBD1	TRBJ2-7	TGTGCCAGCAGTTTATCGCTGGGGACAGGTAAATACGAGCAGTACTTC	CASSLSLGTGKYEQYF
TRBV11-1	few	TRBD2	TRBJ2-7	TGTGCCAGCAGCCCGGGACTAGCGGGAGAGAGCCACGAGCAGTACTTC	CASSPGLAGESHEQYF
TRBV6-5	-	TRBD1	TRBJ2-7	TGTGCCAGCCGAACCGGGACAGGGTTCTACGAGCAGTACTTC	CASRTGTGFYEQYF
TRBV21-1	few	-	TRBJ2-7	TGTGCCAGCAGCTCAGCGGGAAACGGCTACGAGCAGTACTTC	CASSSAGNGYEQYF
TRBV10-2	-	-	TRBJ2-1	TGCGCCAGCAGTGGATCGACAGGTTACAATGAGCAGTTCTTC	CASSGSTGYNEQFF
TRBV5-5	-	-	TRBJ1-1	TGTGCCAGCAGCCCGTTGCAGGGAGACATCACTGAAGCTTTCTTT	CASSPLQGDITEAFF
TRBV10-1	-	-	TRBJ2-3	TGCGCCAGCAGTGAGGAAATAGCTGAAAAGAGCACAGATACGCAGTATTTT	CASSEEIAEKSTDTQYF
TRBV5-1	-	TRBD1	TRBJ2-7	TGCGCCAGCTTCCCCGGGACAGGGGCCCTAGAGCAGTACTTC	CASFPGTGALEQYF
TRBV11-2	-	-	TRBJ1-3	TGTGCCAGCAGGGAAACGCGGGGCCCCTCTGGAAACACCATATATTTT	CASRETRGPSGNTIYF
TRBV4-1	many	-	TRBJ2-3	TGCGCCAGCAGCCCTAGGGTTAGCGGCCCCACAGATACGCAGTATTTT	CASSPRVSGPTDTQYF
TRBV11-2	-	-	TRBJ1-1	TGTGCCAGCAGCTCACAGGGAGACACTGAAGCTTTCTTT	CASSSQGDTEAFF
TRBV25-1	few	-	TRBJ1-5	TGTGCCAGCAGTGATGAGCAGAGCAATCAGCCCCAGCATTTT	CASSDEQSNQPQHF
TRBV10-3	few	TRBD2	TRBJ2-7	TGTGCCATCAGAGCCGGGACTAGCGGTTACTACGAGCAGTACTTC	CAIRAGTSGYYEQYF
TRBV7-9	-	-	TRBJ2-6	TGTGCCAGCAGCTTAGCGTGGGGACTCTTCGGTTCTGGGGCCAACGTCCTGACTTTC	CASSLAWGLFGSGANVLTF
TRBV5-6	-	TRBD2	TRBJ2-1	TGTGCCAGCAGTTCGGCCAGCGGGAGTCTCTACAATGAGCAGTTCTTC	CASSSASGSLYNEQFF
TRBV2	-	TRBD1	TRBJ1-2	TGTGCCAGCACCCCGGGACAGGGTAGAGCTAACTATGGCTACACCTTC	CASTPGQGRANYGYTF
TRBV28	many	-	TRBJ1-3	TGTGCCAGCAGGCAAAGGACGGCCGTCTCTGGAAACACCATATATTTT	CASRQRTAVSGNTIYF